This TCR beta chain is drawn from a study of blood T cell repertoires in COVID-19 (dated by TCRdb to the early 2020s). Broadly, across the study: The collaborator samples originated in the United States, Italy and Spain and spanned the acute and convalescent phases of COVID-19. The repertoires were released in a freely available public database meant as a resource for research on the immune response to SARS-CoV-2. Subjects who had been exposed to COVID-19, were actively infected with it, or had recovered from it provided the deeply sampled blood TCRbeta repertoires that made up the dataset. Where HLA class I and class II types were available, the types were taken from metadata supplied by the sample provider, not from assay-based typing. The samples were drawn from the first 160 participants of the ongoing ImmuneRACE study and from over a thousand subjects provided by 6 global collaborators. The material from the prospective study consisted of cDNA or gDNA derived from T cells, B-cell-depleted T cells, or PBMCs. A de-identified subject ID, COVID-19 status, age in years and sex were almost always included in the sample metadata. What the research found in general, with its limitations: How much clinical and demographic metadata was included differed by source and by participant, and the metadata was provided uncurated.

The immunoSEQ Assay, a bias-controlled multiplex PCR, was used to amplify TCRbeta CDR3 regions from genomic DNA. The authors processed their data as follows. The number of nucleated cells in each sample was estimated by amplification of reference gene primers within the assay. Sequence reads were collapsed and filtered to measure the absolute abundance of every unique TCRbeta CDR3 rearrangement. For each sample, productive Simpson clonality was calculated as the square root of Simpson's diversity index across productive rearrangements. Here the immuneACCESS table is served through TCRdb, limited to in-frame sequences with V and J called. Missing clones are a known gap in these copies; in checked studies unresolved V genes cover under half, and the rest lacks a known reason. That table furnishes V, J and clone size, whereas the DNA furnished D and trimming. The sample records over 90,000 clones, about 74% of which are singletons. In total, the top ten clones hold around 3.9% of the sample.

The CDR1 and CDR2 encoded by the germline V gene are MDHEN and SYDVKM. The CDR3 has 16 amino acids, counting the end cysteine and phenylalanine. Kept here is only the CDR3 DNA, which spans 48 bases and is read in frame from base 1. V lost 4 bases and J lost 4 bases, and the count of bases not matched to a germline gene is 9. About this clone: The target of this receptor is not known. One base away there is no much larger clone; base qualities are not given.

In Seattle, one collaborating source enrolled patients while the infection was active and tracked those patients longitudinally over the course of disease. The collaborating institutions used their own protocols to collect whole blood in K2EDTA tubes. For TCRbeta analysis, collaborators shipped samples in one of three forms: frozen whole blood, isolated PBMCs, or DNA extracted from either of those sample types. Material: peripheral blood. The clonotype comes from a man between 70 and 80 years old with COVID-19, enrolled during active disease. Here the chain combines TRBV28 and TRBJ1-4, and TRBD1 aligns with 7 junction nucleotides. The CDR3 protein sequence reads: CASSSPGQLFNEKLFF. The nucleotide sequence reads TGTGCCAGCAGTTCTCCGGGACAGCTATTTAATGAAAAACTGTTTTTT.